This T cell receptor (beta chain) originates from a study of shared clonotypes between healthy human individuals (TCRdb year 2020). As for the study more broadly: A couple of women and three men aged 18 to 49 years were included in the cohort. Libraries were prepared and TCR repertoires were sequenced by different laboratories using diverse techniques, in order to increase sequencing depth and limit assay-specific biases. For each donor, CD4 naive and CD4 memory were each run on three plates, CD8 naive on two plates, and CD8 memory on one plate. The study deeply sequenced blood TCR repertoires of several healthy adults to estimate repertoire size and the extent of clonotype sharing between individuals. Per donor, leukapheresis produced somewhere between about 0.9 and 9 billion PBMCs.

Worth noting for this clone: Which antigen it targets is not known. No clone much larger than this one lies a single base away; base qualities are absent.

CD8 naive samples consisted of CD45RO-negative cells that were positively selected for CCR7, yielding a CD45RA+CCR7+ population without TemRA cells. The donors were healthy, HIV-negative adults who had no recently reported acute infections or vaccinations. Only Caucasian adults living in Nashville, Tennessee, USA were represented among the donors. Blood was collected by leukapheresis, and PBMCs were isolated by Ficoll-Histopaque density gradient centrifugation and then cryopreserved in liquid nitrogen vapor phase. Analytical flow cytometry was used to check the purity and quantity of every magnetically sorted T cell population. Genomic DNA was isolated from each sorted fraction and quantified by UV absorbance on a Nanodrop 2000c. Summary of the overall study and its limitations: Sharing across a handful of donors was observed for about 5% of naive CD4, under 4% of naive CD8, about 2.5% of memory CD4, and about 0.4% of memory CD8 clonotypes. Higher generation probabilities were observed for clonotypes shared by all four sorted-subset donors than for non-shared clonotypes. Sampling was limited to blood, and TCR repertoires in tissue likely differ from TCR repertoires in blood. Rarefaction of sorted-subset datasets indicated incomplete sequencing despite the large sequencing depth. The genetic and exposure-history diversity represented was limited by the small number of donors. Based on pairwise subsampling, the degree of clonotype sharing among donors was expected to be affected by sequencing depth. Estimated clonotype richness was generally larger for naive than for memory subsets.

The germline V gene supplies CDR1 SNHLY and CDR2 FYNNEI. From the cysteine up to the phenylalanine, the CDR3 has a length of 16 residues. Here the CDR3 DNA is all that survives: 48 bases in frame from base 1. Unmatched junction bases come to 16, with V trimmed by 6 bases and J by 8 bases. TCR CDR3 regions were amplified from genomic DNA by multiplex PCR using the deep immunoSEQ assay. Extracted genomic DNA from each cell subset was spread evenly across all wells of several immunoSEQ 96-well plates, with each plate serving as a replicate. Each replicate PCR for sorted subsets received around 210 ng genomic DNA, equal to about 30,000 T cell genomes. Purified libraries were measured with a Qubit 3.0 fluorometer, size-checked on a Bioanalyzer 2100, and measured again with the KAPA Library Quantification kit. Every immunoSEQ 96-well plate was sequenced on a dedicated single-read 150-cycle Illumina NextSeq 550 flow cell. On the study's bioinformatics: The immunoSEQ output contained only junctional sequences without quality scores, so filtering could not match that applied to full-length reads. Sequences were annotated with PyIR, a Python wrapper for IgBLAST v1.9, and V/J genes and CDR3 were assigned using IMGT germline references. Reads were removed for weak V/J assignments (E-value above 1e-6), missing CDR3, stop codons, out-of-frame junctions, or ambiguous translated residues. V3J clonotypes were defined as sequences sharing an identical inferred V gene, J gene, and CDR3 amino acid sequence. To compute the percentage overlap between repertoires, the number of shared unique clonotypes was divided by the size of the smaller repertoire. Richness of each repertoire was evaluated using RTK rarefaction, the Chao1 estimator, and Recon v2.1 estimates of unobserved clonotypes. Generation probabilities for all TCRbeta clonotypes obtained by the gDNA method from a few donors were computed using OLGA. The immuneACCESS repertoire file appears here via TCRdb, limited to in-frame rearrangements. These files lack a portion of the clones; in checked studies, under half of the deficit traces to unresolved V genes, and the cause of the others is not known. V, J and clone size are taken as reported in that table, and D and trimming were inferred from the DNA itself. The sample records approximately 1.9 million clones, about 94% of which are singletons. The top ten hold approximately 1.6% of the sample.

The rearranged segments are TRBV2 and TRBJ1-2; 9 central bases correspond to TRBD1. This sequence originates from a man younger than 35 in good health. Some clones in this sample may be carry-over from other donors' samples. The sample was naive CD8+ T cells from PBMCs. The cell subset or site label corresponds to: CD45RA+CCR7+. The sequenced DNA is TGTGCCAGCAGCAGGAGGACAGGGGAAACTAAAGGCGGCTACACCTTC. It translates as CASSRRTGETKGGYTF. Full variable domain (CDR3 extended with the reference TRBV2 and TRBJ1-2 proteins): EPEVTQTPSHQVTQMGQEVILRCVPISNHLYFYWYRQILGQKVEFLVSFYNNEISEKSEIFDDQFSVERPDGSNFTLKIRSTKLEDSAMYFCASSRRTGETKGGYTFGSGTRLTVV.